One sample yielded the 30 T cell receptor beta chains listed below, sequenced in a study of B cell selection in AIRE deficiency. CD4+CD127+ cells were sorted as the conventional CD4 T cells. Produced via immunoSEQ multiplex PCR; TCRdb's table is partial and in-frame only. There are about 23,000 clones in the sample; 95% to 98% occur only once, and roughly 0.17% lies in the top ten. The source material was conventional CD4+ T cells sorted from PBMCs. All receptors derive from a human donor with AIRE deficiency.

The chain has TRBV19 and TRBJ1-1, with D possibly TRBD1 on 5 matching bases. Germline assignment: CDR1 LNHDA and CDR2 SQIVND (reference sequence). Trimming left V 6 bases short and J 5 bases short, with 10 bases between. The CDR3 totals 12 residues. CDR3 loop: CASSKGRTEAFF. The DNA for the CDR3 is TGTGCCAGTAGCAAGGGGCGGACTGAAGCTTTCTTT. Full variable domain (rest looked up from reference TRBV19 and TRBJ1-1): DGGITQSPKYLFRKEGQNVTLSCEQNLNHDAMYWYRQDPGQGLRLIYYSQIVNDFQKGDIAEGYSVSREKKESFPLTVTSAQKNPTAFYLCASSKGRTEAFFGQGTRLTVV.

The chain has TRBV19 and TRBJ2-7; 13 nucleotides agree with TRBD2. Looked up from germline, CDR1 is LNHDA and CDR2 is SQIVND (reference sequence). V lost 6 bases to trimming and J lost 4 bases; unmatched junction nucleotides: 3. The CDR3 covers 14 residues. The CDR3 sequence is CASSRTSGSYEQYF. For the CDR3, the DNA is TGTGCCAGTAGCCGGACTAGCGGGAGTTACGAGCAGTACTTC.

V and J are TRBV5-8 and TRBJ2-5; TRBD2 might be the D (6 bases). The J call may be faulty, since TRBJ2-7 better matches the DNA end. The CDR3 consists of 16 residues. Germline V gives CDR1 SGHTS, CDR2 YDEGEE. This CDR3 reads CASSARGTHDIYEQYF. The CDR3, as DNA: TGTGCCAGCAGCGCGCGCGGGACTCATGATATCTACGAGCAGTACTTC.

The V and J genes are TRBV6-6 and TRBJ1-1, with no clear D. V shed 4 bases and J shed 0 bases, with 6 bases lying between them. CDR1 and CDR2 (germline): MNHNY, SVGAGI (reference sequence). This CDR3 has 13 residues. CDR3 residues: CASSSAMNTEAFF. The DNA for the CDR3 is TGTGCCAGCAGTTCCGCGATGAACACTGAAGCTTTCTTT.

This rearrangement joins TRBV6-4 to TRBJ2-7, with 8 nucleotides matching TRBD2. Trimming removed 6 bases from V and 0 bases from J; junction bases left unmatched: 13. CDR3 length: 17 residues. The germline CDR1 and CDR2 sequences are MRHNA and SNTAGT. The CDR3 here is CASSHFSGTRNSYEQYF. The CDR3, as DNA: TGTGCCAGCAGCCACTTTAGCGGGACTAGAAACTCCTACGAGCAGTACTTC.

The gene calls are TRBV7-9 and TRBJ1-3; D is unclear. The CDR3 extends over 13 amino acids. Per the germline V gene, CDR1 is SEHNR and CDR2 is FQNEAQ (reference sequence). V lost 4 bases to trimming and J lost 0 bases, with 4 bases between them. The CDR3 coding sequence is TGTGCCAGCAGCTCGAACTCTGGAAACACCATATATTTT. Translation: CASSSNSGNTIYF.

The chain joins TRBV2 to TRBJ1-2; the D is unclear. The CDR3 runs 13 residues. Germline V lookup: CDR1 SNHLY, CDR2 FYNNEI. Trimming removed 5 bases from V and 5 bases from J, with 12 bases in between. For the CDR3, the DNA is TGTGCCAGCAGTATCCAGGCCTCTTATGGCTACACCTTC. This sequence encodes CASSIQASYGYTF.

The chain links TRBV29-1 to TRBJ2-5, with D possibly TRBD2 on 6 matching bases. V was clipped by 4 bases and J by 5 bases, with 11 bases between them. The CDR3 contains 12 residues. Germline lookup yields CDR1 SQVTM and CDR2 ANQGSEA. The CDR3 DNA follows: TGCAGCGTTGTGGGGGGAGGCGAGACCCAGTACTTC. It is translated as CSVVGGGETQYF.

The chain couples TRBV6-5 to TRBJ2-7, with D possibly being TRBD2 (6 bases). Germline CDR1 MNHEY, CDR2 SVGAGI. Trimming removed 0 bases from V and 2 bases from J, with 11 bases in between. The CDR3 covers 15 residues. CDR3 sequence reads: CASSYSVRGAYEQYF. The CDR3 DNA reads TGTGCCAGCAGTTACTCAGTGCGCGGGGCCTACGAGCAGTACTTC.

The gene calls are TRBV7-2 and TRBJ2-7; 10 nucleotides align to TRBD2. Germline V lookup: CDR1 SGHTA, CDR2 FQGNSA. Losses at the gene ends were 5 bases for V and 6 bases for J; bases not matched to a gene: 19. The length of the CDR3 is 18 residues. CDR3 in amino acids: CASSQSPEVLAGFGEQYF. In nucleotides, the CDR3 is TGTGCCAGCAGCCAGTCACCCGAGGTACTAGCGGGATTCGGCGAGCAGTACTTC.

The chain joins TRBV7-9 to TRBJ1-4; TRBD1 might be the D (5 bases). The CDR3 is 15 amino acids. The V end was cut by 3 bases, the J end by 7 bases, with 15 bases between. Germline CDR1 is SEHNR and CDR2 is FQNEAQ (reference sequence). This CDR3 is CASSLGHGGVEKLFF. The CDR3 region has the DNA TGTGCCAGCAGCTTGGGTCACGGGGGTGTTGAAAAACTGTTTTTT. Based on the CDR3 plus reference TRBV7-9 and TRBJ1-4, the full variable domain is DTGVSQNPRHKITKRGQNVTFRCDPISEHNRLYWYRQTLGQGPEFLTYFQNEAQLEKSRLLSDRFSAERPKGSFSTLEIQRTEQGDSAMYLCASSLGHGGVEKLFFGSGTQLSVL.

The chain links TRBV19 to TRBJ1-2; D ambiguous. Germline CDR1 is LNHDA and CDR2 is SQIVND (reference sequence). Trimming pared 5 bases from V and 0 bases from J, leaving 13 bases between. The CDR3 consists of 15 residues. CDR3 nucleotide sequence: TGTGCCAGTAGTCCCCCGGTCGGGACTAACTATGGCTACACCTTC. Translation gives CASSPPVGTNYGYTF.

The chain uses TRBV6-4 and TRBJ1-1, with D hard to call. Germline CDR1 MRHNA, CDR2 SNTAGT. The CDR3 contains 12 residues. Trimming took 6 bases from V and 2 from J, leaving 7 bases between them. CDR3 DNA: TGTGCCAGCAGAATAGTTAACACTGAAGCTTTCTTT. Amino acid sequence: CASRIVNTEAFF.

The CDR3: CAWSVGKSSSYNSPLHF. CDR3 coding DNA: TGTGCCTGGAGTGTAGGGAAATCCAGCTCCTATAATTCACCCCTCCACTTT. The genes are TRBV30 and TRBJ1-6; D ambiguous. Germline CDR1 and CDR2: GTSNPN and SVGIG (reference sequence). This CDR3 spans 17 amino acids. Trimming removed 0 bases from V and 0 bases from J, with 12 bases in between.

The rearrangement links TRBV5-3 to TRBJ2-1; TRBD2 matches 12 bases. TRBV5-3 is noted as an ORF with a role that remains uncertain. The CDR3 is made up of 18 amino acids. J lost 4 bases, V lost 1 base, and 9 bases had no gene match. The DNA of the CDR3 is TGTGCCAGAAGCTTGTTTTTCGGACTAGCGGGAATTTACAATGAGCAGTTCTTC. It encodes CARSLFFGLAGIYNEQFF.

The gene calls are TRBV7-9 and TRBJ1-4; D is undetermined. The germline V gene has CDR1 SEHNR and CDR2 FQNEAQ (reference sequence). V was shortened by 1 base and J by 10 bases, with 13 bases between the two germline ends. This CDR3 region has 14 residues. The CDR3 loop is CASSLDGSSLKLFF. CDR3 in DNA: TGTGCCAGCAGCTTAGACGGCTCCAGTCTAAAACTGTTTTTT.

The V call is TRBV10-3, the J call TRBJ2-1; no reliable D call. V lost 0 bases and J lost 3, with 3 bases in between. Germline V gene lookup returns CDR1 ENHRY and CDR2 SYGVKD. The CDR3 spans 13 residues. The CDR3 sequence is CAISESIYNEQFF. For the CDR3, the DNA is TGTGCCATCAGTGAGTCAATCTACAATGAGCAGTTCTTC.

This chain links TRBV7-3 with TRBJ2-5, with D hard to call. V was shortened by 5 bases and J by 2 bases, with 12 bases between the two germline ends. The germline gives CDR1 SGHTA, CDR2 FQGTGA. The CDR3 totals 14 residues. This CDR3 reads CASSLLGVQETQYF. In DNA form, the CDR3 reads TGTGCCAGCAGCCTCCTGGGCGTTCAAGAGACCCAGTACTTC.

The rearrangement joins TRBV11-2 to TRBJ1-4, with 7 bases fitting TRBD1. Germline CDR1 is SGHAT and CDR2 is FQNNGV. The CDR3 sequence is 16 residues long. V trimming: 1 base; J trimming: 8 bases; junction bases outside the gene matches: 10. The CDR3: CASSLGFGTAMEKLFF. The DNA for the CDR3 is TGTGCCAGCAGCTTAGGATTCGGGACAGCTATGGAAAAACTGTTTTTT.

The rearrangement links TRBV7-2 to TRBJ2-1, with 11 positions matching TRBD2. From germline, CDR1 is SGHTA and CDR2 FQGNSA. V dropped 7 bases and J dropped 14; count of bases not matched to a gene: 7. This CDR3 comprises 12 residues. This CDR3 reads CASKLAGGPEFF. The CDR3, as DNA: TGTGCCAGCAAATTAGCGGGAGGGCCTGAGTTCTTC.

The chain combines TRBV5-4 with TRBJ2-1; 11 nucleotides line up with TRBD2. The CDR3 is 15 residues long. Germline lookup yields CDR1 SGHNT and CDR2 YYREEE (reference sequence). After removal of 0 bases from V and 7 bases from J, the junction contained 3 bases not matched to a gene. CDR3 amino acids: CASSLDSGRGNEQFF. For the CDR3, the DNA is TGTGCCAGCAGCTTGGATAGCGGGAGGGGAAATGAGCAGTTCTTC.

This CDR3 reads CASSLIGETEAFF. The CDR3 nucleotides are TGTGCCAGTAGTTTGATCGGGGAAACTGAAGCTTTCTTT. The chain links TRBV19 to TRBJ1-1; no definite D call. Trimming took 5 bases from V and 5 from J, leaving 12 bases between them. This CDR3 has 13 amino acids. From germline, CDR1 is LNHDA and CDR2 SQIVND (reference sequence).

DNA for the CDR3: TGTGCCAGCAGCCGCTCGACAGATCAGACCCAGTACTTC. It codes for CASSRSTDQTQYF. This chain joins TRBV27 and TRBJ2-5, with D possibly being TRBD1 (5 bases). Germline CDR1 and CDR2: MNHEY and SMNVEV (reference sequence). Trimming stripped 6 bases from V and 6 bases from J, with 14 bases between. CDR3 length equals 13 residues.

The CDR3 protein is CASSLGQASGRVNEQFF. DNA for the CDR3: TGCGCCAGCAGCTTGGGTCAGGCTAGCGGGAGGGTCAATGAGCAGTTCTTC. The J gene is TRBJ2-1, the V gene TRBV5-1; TRBD2 aligns across 12 bases. V lost 0 bases to trimming and J lost 6 bases; unmatched junction nucleotides: 7. The CDR3 is made up of 17 amino acids. The germline CDR1 and CDR2 sequences are SGHRS and YFSETQ.

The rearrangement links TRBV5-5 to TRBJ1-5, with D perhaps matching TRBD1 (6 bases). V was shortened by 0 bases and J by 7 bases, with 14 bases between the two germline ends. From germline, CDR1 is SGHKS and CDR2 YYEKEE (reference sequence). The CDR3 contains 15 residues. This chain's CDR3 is CASSLERQGSQPQHF. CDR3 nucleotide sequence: TGTGCCAGCAGCTTGGAGCGTCAGGGGTCCCAGCCCCAGCATTTT.

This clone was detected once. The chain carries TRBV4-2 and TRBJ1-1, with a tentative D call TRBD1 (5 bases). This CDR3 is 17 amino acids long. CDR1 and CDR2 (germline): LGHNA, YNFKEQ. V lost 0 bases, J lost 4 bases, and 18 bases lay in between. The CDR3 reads CASSQEPGQGRFTEAFF. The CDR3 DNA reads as TGTGCCAGCAGCCAAGAACCCGGCCAGGGACGGTTCACTGAAGCTTTCTTT.

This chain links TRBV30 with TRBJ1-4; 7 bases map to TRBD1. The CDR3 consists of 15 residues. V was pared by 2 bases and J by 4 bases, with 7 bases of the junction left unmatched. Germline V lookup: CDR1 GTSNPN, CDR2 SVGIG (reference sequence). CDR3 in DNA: TGTGCCTGGAGTAGCGACAGGGAGTATAATGAAAAACTGTTTTTT. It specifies CAWSSDREYNEKLFF.

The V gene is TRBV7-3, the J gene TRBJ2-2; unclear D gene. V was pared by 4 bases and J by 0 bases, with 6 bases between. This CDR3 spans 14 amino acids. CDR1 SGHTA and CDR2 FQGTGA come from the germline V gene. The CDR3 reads CASSSSPNTGELFF. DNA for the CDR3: TGTGCCAGCAGCTCCAGTCCGAACACCGGGGAGCTGTTTTTT.

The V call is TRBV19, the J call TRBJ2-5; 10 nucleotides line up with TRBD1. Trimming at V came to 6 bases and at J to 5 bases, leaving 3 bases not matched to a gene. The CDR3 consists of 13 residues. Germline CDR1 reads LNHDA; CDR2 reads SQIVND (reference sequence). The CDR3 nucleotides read TGTGCCAGTAGCTGGACAGGGGGTGAGACCCAGTACTTC. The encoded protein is CASSWTGGETQYF.

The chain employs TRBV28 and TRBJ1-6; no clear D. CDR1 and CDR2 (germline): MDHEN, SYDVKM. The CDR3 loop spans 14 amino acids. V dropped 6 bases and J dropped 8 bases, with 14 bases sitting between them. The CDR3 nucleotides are TGTGCCAGCAGCCCGGTTATCGCCTATTCACCCCTCCACTTT. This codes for CASSPVIAYSPLHF.